The 14 T cell receptor beta chains presented below share a single source sample, sequenced in a study of cytomegalovirus exposure and HLA in healthy donors. Amplification used 60 Vbeta primers and 13 Jbeta primers. Sequenced by immunoSEQ multiplex PCR; TCRdb stores in-frame clones only, minus some. The sample yields about 200,000 clones, over 65% seen once. Sequencing input: PBMCs. All receptors derive from a woman aged 25 to 39 in good health and CMV-seronegative.

The chain has TRBV25-1 and TRBJ2-5, with 7 bases aligning to TRBD1. Germline CDR1 is MGHDK and CDR2 is SYGVNS. The V and J ends lost 6 bases and 2 bases, in that order; junction bases with no gene match: 6. This CDR3 comprises 14 residues. Here the CDR3 DNA reads TGTGCCAGCAGACCGACAGGGTCGCAAGAGACCCAGTACTTC. This translates into CASRPTGSQETQYF.

The chain combines TRBV7-2 with TRBJ2-1; 7 bases fit TRBD2. The CDR3 totals 14 residues. The V gene end was trimmed by 5 bases and the J gene end by 9 bases; junction bases not matched to a gene: 10. CDR1 is SGHTA and CDR2 is FQGNSA in the germline V gene. As DNA, the CDR3 is TGTGCCAGCAGCCCCAGGTGGGCGGGAGTTGAGCAGTTCTTC. Encoded protein: CASSPRWAGVEQFF.

The J gene is TRBJ2-1, the V gene TRBV7-3, with D possibly TRBD2 on 6 matching bases. Germline V lookup: CDR1 SGHTA, CDR2 FQGTGA. Between the trimmed V and J ends, which lost 5 bases and 7 bases, there was a span of 21 bases. CDR3 size: 16 residues. CDR3 sequence: CASSHLPGLRGNEQFF. DNA for the CDR3: TGTGCCAGCAGCCATCTACCGGGACTCCGGGGGAATGAGCAGTTCTTC.

The chain is built from TRBV9 and TRBJ2-1, with D perhaps TRBD2 (6 bases). The CDR3 totals 14 residues. Germline lookup yields CDR1 SGDLS and CDR2 YYNGEE. V gave up 0 bases and J gave up 7 bases, with 11 bases separating them. CDR3 coding DNA: TGTGCCAGCAGCGTAGCTCCGGCGGGGAATGAGCAGTTCTTC. It is translated as CASSVAPAGNEQFF.

The chain carries TRBV5-1 and TRBJ1-1; D might be TRBD1 (6 bases). This CDR3 region has 13 residues. V dropped 2 bases and J dropped 4 bases, with 9 bases sitting between them. Germline V gene lookup returns CDR1 SGHRS and CDR2 YFSETQ. The CDR3 region has the DNA TGCGCCAGCAGCTTTTCAGGGGCCACTGAAGCTTTCTTT. This encodes CASSFSGATEAFF.

J is TRBJ2-5 and V is TRBV6-5; 7 nucleotides line up with TRBD2. Trimming removed 7 bases from V and 3 bases from J; junction bases left unmatched: 11. The CDR3 loop spans 15 amino acids. Germline CDR1 reads MNHEY; CDR2 reads SVGAGI. Here the CDR3 reads CASNRPGTTKETQYF. The CDR3 DNA reads as TGTGCCAGCAACCGACCCGGGACTACAAAAGAGACCCAGTACTTC.

This clone appeared a few times. The rearrangement uses TRBV4-1 and TRBJ2-5, with 14 bases lining up with TRBD2. The tail of the sequence fits TRBJ2-7 better, so the J call may be wrong. Germline loops: CDR1 MGHRA, CDR2 YSYEKL. The CDR3 sequence is 15 residues long. The CDR3 bases are TGCGCCAGCAGCCCGGGACTAGCGGGAGTAATCGAGCAGTACTTC. Translation: CASSPGLAGVIEQYF.

This clone has a handful of counts. The V and J genes are TRBV2 and TRBJ2-7; D unclear. CDR1 is SNHLY, CDR2 FYNNEI, per germline. V lost 2 bases to trimming and J lost 3 bases, with 11 bases between them. CDR3 length equals 14 residues. CDR3 nucleotide sequence: TGTGCCAGCAGTGAACGTAACAGCCGCTACGAGCAGTACTTC. Protein sequence: CASSERNSRYEQYF.

The V call is TRBV2, the J call TRBJ1-6, with 11 bases lining up with TRBD1. Trimming at V came to 3 bases and at J to 9 bases, leaving 4 bases not matched to a gene. This CDR3 comprises 15 residues. Germline values: CDR1 SNHLY, CDR2 FYNNEI. CDR3 sequence: CASSEGGQGVSPLHF. CDR3 bases: TGTGCCAGCAGTGAGGGGGGACAGGGGGTTTCACCCCTCCACTTT.

The chain recombines TRBV7-9 with TRBJ2-5; tentatively, D is TRBD2 (5 bases). V gave up 5 bases and J gave up 5 bases, with 12 bases separating them. This CDR3 region has 13 residues. Germline V CDR1 and CDR2: SEHNR, FQNEAQ (reference sequence). CDR3 region: CASSPGNEETQYF. The CDR3 DNA reads TGTGCCAGCAGCCCCGGGAATGAGGAGACCCAGTACTTC.

The V gene is TRBV19, the J gene TRBJ1-2, with 8 bases that match TRBD1. This CDR3 contains 15 residues. CDR1 LNHDA and CDR2 SQIVND come from the germline V gene (reference sequence). J lost 5 bases, V lost 8 bases, and 13 bases had no gene match. The CDR3: CASVEGETGDYGYTF. For the CDR3, the DNA is TGTGCCAGTGTCGAAGGGGAGACAGGGGATTATGGCTACACCTTC.

A note on this clone: The same CDR3 can be traced to other DNA sequences in this sample. The CDR3 spells CASSLERGGSYNEQFF. CDR3 sequence (DNA): TGTGCCAGCAGCTTAGAGCGGGGGGGATCCTACAATGAGCAGTTCTTC. The chain carries TRBV5-8 and TRBJ2-1, with 10 bases matching TRBD2. This CDR3 spans 16 amino acids. Per germline, CDR1 SGHTS and CDR2 YDEGEE. With 2 bases clipped from V and 1 base from J, the junction kept 3 bases outside the gene matches.

The J gene is TRBJ2-1, the V gene TRBV6-6; 7 nucleotides match TRBD2. V trimming: 6 bases; J trimming: 6 bases; junction bases outside the gene matches: 5. Germline CDR1 and CDR2: MNHNY and SVGAGI (reference sequence). This CDR3 is 13 amino acids long. The CDR3 DNA reads as TGTGCCAGCAGGGCCCGGGGGGTCAATGAGCAGTTCTTC. Its translation is CASRARGVNEQFF.

In this sample, this clone turned up once. The chain has TRBV30 and TRBJ2-4; maybe TRBD2 (5 bases). Germline CDR1 and CDR2: GTSNPN and SVGIG (reference sequence). V gave up 3 bases and J gave up 0 bases, with 6 bases separating them. The CDR3 loop spans 13 amino acids. The CDR3: CAWSGLAKNIQYF. The CDR3 DNA reads as TGTGCCTGGAGCGGACTAGCCAAAAACATTCAGTACTTC.